This T cell receptor (beta chain) originates from a study of shared clonotypes between healthy human individuals. Study outcomes and limitations: Larger estimated richness was generally seen in naive subsets than in memory subsets. Sample collection involved blood only; tissue repertoires are likely different.

Execution of the assay was at deep level. Using immunoSEQ multiplex PCR, the repertoire was profiled, and TCRdb retains in-frame clones only, with some absent. The sample has around 2,000,000 clones; 85% to 95% are singletons. The CDR3 runs 14 residues. Germline values: CDR1 MDHEN, CDR2 SYDVKM. V was pared by 1 base and J by 3 bases, with 10 bases between. Terminally differentiated effector memory CD45RA+ cells were excluded by CCR7 positive selection of CD45RO-negative cells. Worth noting for this clone: The antigen is unknown.

This chain joins TRBV28 and TRBJ2-7; unclear D gene. Sequenced sample: naive CD8+ T cells from PBMCs. This sequence originates from a man younger than 30 in good health. Some clones in this sample may be carry-over from other donors' samples. CDR3 protein: CASSLLPRNYEQYF. Here the CDR3 DNA reads TGTGCCAGCAGTTTATTACCGCGGAACTACGAGCAGTACTTC.